This T cell receptor beta chain was recovered during a study of cytomegalovirus exposure and HLA in healthy donors (dated by TCRdb to the late 2010s). Study-level background: An earlier analysis of roughly 630 of the donors reported 250 to 300 Gb of sequence data and about 100 million unique TCR beta sequences from about 180 million T cells. Roughly 300 gigabases of sequencing data and about 92 million unique TCR sequences made up an early release that covered over 550 HLA-typed donors. Among the approximately 400 genotyped donors, about 83% belonged to the genetic ancestry cluster associated with self-reported Caucasian donors. The study aimed to test whether cataloging public T cell receptors could reveal signatures of past pathogen exposure. Using immunosequencing, the study profiled T cell repertoires from 500 to 800 subjects and related those repertoires to cytomegalovirus serostatus. A separate validation cohort of over 95 different subjects was used in addition to the roughly 700-subject first cohort. High-throughput TCR immunosequencing, statistical association of individual TCRs with disease status, and machine learning were combined to predict cytomegalovirus infection status. A later analysis re-analyzed previously published TCR beta repertoires from several hundred donors and added high-resolution HLA genotyping to study TCR occurrence patterns. The later analysis used no new phenotypic data to find candidate immune exposures, relying instead on TCR beta sequences and their occurrence across donors. To decide whether each TCR beta V gene segment behaved as functional or pseudogenic, an earlier analysis of fewer than 750 of the donors relied on high-throughput TCR beta sequencing. Donor age, sex, ethnicity and CMV serostatus were compiled together with the repertoire data. In a later genetic analysis, genome-wide SNP genotypes for about three fifths of the roughly 670 donors were used, and that subset was treated as a discovery cohort. All discovery cohort repertoires had been generated using a single sequencing platform. Both class I and class II loci were covered by HLA typing, at four-digit resolution. The number of donors typed differed by locus, with about 629-640 for A, B, C, DRB1 and DQB1, roughly 520 for DQA1, nearly 610 for DPA1, and around 460 for DPB1. Four to six DR-DQ haplotypes were handled as single units for association and clustering because linkage in the cohort was strong. Among over 350 genotyped donors of the cohort, an average of about 240,000 unique TCR beta nucleotide sequences were sequenced per donor, roughly 18% of them non-productive. Overall study outcomes, separate from this receptor: Several of the top co-occurrence clusters appeared to be linked to parvovirus B19, influenza, CMV and Epstein-Barr virus, according to a later analysis. HLA typing was unavailable for some donors at each locus, so association tests used only the typed subset. In a later analysis, the rate of TCR association differed among HLA loci, with DRB1 alleles having the most associated TCRs and HLA-C alleles having the fewest. Because counts were too low, roughly 17 rarely observed V segments, including chromosome 9 orphons, were left out of the earlier analysis of a few hundred of the donors. Most TCR sequences were seen in very few donors, while some public TCRs were found in many individuals. A later genetic analysis reported fewer N-insertions in productive TCRs among donors in an Asian-associated ancestry cluster than the roughly 620-donor mean. Sequencing depth was assumed to be roughly uniform across donors in the presence/absence analyses, though that assumption may not hold. When HLA alleles, especially DR and DQ, strongly co-occurred, attributing TCR associations to individual alleles was difficult. Compared with equally common non-associated chains, HLA-associated TCR beta chains in a later analysis were more clonally expanded and had lower generation probabilities. A later analysis associated about 16,000 TCR beta sequences with specific HLA alleles at a false discovery rate of 0.05. In a later analysis, most CMV-associated TCR beta chains were found to appear HLA-restricted, with HLA associations seemingly driven largely by CMV exposure. In the study, 150 to 200 TCR beta chains were listed as associated with cytomegalovirus. Some IMGT-functional V segments, including TRBV6-2 and TRBV6-3, could not be told apart with the 87-base-pair reads, so those segments were excluded. A cluster of highly shared sequence variants was judged likely to be a technical artifact of the sequencing pipeline. Immune exposure information for the cohort was limited to CMV serostatus. Only TCR beta chains were sequenced in this cohort, and the absence of alpha or paired-chain data limited detectable features. In an earlier analysis of fewer than 750 of the donors, most TCR beta V segments were observed in productive rearrangements about 87% or about 30% of the time, broadly matching IMGT annotations. Linkage disequilibrium might explain the correlated functional status among segregating V segments, but an unknown experimental factor could not be ruled out. A further reported finding was that TCR beta sequences accurately predicted the HLA-A and HLA-B alleles for most subjects in the first cohort. In a later genetic analysis, a missense DCLRE1C variant was associated with V-gene and J-gene trimming of TCR beta chains, and the association was replicated in an independent cohort. Three of the identified cytomegalovirus-associated TCR beta chains were confirmed in vitro to be specific for cytomegalovirus antigens. It was suggested by the authors that the approach could potentially be generalized to other disease states and immunological phenotypes. The classifier was reported to diagnose cytomegalovirus status with high specificity and sensitivity in both the original and validation cohorts.

In total, 500 to 700 healthy bone marrow donors made up the cohort. All cohort members were sampled while nominally healthy, although unrecorded immune exposures were likely present. The donor was CMV seropositive and belonged to the group of more than 250 seropositive cohort members. Each donor provided a peripheral blood sample, and peripheral blood mononuclear cells were used for TCR beta sequencing. Genomic DNA was extracted from the blood cell samples with the Qiagen DNeasy Blood Extraction Kit. The CDR3 starts with the cysteine, ends with the phenylalanine, and has 13 residues. Just CDR3 DNA is preserved here, 39 bases in frame from base 1. V trim: 1 base; J trim: 6 bases; unmatched bases: 1. CDR1 and CDR2 are drawn from the germline V gene: LGHNA, YNFKEQ. As for this clone: Its cognate antigen has yet to be identified. It has no much larger one-base neighbor in the sample; base qualities were not kept.

Library generation was performed with the immunoSEQ multiplex PCR assay. For the multiplex PCR, a mixture combining 60 forward primers for TCR Vbeta segments and 13 reverse primers for TCR Jbeta segments was used. Amplification of the CDR3 region of rearranged TCR beta genes was performed with a multiplex PCR assay on genomic DNA. The amplified TCR beta libraries were sequenced on the Illumina HiSeq System as 87-base-pair reads. The original methods were these. In a later analysis, roughly 80 million unique TCR beta chains were counted across the roughly 700 repertoires, and approximately 11 million of these chains were shared by at least two donors. Raw reads were error-corrected and collapsed into unique sequences with a nearest-neighbor algorithm that merged closely related sequences to remove PCR and sequencing errors. Alignment of CDR3 sequences to IMGT reference sequences was used to assign V, D and J gene segments. For a sequence to be retained, a match of at least six nucleotides was required to both a V gene segment and a J gene segment. Rearrangements were called productive when the CDR3 lacked stop codons and stayed in frame with V and J; all others were non-productive. Following IMGT convention, CDR3 was defined as the stretch from the second conserved V-encoded cysteine to the conserved J-encoded phenylalanine. The earlier analysis of around 640 of the donors excluded sequences that lacked an unambiguous match to a single V gene segment. In an earlier analysis of roughly 500 of the donors, V segments were called functional above 56.7% productive rearrangements and were called segregating when the between-donor standard deviation exceeded 5%. A statistical classification framework was developed to diagnose cytomegalovirus status using the catalog of TCR beta chain sequences. In a later analysis, V and J genes were assigned by comparing TCR nucleotide sequences against IMGT/GENE-DB human TR gene sequences. The TCRdist pipeline was used in a later analysis to assign CDR3 sequences and most-parsimonious VDJ recombination scenarios. In a later analysis, every TCR beta chain was defined by the combination of its CDR3 amino acid sequence and its V-gene family, and reads without a unique V-gene family were dropped. In a later analysis, 500 to 650 highly shared, low-generation-probability nucleotide sequences were removed to address suspected cross-contamination and a sequencing artifact. A later analysis calculated a clonal expansion index for each public chain from normalized within-repertoire ranks of inferred template counts. A later analysis computed generation probabilities with a VDJ recombination model fitted to out-of-frame rearrangements, and checked the results against IGoR. A later analysis scored TCR-TCR, TCR-HLA and TCR-CMV co-occurrence with hypergeometric tests, applying a repertoire-size bias correction to TCR pairs. To estimate false discovery rates, a later analysis permuted the HLA or CMV assignments 20 times. In a later analysis, co-occurring TCRs were grouped using DBSCAN, with TCRdist sequence similarity added in when clustering inside HLA-allele-positive subsets. Co-occurrence clustering excluded repertoires with fewer than 30,000 or more than 120,000 public chains, plus five with anomalous nucleotide sharing. TCRdb retrieved this table from immuneACCESS and kept in-frame rearrangements only. Not all clones are present; in checked studies, unresolved V genes account for under half, and no reason is known for the remainder. Clone size and the V and J calls come from that table; the DNA yielded D and trimming. In all, the sample holds 100,000 to 150,000 clones, and 74% of those were seen once. Around a tenth of the sample comes from the top ten.

This clonotype originated in a woman between 45 and 65 years old in good health and CMV-seropositive. The receptor chain draws on TRBV4-2 and TRBJ2-7, with 9 bases in between that match TRBD2. The sequenced material came from PBMCs. The DNA sequence is given as TGTGCCAGCAGCCAAGGCGGGGGGGGCGAGCAGTACTTC. The resulting protein is CASSQGGGGEQYF.